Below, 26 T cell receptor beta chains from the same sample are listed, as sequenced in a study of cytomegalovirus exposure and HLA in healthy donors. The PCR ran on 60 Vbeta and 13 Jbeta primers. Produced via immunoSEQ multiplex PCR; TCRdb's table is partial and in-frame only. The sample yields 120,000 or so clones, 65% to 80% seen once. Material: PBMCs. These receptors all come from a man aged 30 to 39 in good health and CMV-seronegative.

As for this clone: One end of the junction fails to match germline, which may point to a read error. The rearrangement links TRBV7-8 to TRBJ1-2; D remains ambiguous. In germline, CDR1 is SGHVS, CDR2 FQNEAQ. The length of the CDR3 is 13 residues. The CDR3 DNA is TGTGCCAGCACTATCGGGAACAACTATGGCCACACCTTC. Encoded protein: CASTIGNNYGHTF.

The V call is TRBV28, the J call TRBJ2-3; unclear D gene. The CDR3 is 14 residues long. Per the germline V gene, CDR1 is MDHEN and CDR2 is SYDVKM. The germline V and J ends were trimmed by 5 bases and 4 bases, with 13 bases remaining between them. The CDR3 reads CASSRPQSSDTQYF. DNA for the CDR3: TGTGCCAGCAGTCGCCCCCAGTCTTCAGATACGCAGTATTTT.

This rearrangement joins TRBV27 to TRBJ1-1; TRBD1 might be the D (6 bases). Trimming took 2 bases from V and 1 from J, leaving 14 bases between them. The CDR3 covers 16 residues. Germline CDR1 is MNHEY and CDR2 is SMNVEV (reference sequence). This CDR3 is CASSLLGVGANTEAFF. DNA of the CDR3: TGTGCCAGCAGTTTACTCGGGGTGGGGGCGAACACTGAAGCTTTCTTT.

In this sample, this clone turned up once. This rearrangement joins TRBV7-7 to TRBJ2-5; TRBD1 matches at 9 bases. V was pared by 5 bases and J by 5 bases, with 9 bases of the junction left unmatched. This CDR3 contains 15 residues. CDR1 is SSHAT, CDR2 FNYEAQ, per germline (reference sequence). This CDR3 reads CASSLKGQGLETQYF. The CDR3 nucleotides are TGTGCCAGCAGCCTAAAGGGACAGGGCCTGGAGACCCAGTACTTC.

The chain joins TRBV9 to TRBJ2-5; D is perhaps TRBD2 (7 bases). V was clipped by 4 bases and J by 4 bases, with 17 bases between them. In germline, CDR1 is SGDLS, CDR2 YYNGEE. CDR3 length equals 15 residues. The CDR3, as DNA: TGTGCCAGCAGCTCCGAGGGGGGGGAGGGAGAGACCCAGTACTTC. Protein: CASSSEGGEGETQYF.

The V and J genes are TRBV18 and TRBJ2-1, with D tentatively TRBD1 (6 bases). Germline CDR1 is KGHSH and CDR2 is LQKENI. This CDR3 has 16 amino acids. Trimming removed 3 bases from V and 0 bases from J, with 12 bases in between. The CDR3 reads CASSPRTDFSYNEQFF. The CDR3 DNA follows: TGTGCCAGCTCACCCCGGACAGATTTCTCCTACAATGAGCAGTTCTTC.

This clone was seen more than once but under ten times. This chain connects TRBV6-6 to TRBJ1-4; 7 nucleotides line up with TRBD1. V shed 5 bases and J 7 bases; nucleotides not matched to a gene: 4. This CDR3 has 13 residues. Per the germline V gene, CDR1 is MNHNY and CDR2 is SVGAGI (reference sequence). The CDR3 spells CASSRQGSEKLFF. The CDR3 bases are TGTGCCAGCAGTAGACAGGGTAGTGAAAAACTGTTTTTT.

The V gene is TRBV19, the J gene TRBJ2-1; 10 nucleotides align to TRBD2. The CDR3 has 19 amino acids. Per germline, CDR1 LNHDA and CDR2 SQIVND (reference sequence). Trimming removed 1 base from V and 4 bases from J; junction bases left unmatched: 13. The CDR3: CASSIGRPSGGHRYNEQFF. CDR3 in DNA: TGTGCCAGTAGTATAGGCCGGCCTAGCGGGGGCCATCGGTACAATGAGCAGTTCTTC.

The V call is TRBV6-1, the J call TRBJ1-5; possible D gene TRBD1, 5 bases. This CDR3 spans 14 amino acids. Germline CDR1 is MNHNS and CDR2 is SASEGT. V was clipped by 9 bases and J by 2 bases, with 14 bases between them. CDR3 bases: TGTGCCAGTATCTGGACACTCGGCAATCAGCCCCAGCATTTT. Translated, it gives CASIWTLGNQPQHF.

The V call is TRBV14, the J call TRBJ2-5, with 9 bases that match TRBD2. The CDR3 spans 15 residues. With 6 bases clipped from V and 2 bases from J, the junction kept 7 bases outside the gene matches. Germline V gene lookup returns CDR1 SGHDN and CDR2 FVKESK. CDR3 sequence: CASSPWRGGQETQYF. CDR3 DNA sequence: TGTGCCAGCAGTCCCTGGCGGGGGGGACAAGAGACCCAGTACTTC.

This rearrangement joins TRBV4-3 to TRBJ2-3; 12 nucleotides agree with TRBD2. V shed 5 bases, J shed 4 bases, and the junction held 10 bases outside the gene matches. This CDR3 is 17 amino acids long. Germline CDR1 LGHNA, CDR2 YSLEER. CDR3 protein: CASSLSPSGGAADTQYF. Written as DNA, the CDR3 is TGCGCCAGCAGCTTGAGCCCTAGCGGGGGGGCCGCAGATACGCAGTATTTT.

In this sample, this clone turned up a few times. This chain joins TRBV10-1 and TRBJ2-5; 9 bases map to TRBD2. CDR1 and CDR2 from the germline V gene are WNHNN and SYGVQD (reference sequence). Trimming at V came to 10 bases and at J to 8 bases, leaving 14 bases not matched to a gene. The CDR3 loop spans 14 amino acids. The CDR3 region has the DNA TGCGCCACCATCCCAGCGGGGGGTGCGGACACCCAGTACTTC. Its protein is CATIPAGGADTQYF.

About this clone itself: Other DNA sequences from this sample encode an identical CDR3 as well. CDR3 amino acids: CASSPDRVYGYTF. Written as DNA, the CDR3 is TGTGCCAGCTCGCCAGACAGGGTCTATGGCTACACCTTC. The J gene is TRBJ1-2, the V gene TRBV18; 7 bases align to TRBD1. Trimming removed 6 bases from V and 4 bases from J; junction bases left unmatched: 5. The CDR3 sequence is 13 residues long. The germline gives CDR1 KGHSH, CDR2 LQKENI.

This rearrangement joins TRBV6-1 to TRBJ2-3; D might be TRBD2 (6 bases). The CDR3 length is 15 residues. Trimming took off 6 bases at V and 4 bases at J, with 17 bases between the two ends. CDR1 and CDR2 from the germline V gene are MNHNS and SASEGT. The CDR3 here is CASRPKGPSADTQYF. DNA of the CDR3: TGTGCCAGCAGACCTAAGGGGCCTAGCGCAGATACGCAGTATTTT.

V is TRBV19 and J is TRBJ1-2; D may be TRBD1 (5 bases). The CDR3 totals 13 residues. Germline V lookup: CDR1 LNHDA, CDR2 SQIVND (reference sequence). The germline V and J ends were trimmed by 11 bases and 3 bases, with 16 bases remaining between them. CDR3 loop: CAGNAGGDYGYTF. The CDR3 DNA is TGTGCCGGGAACGCGGGGGGAGACTATGGCTACACCTTC.

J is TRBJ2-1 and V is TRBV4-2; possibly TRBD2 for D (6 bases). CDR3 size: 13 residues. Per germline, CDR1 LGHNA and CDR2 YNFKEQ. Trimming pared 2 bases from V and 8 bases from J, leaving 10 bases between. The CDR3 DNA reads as TGTGCCAGCAGCCAAAGGAGGGGAGATGAGCAGTTCTTC. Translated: CASSQRRGDEQFF.

This chain's CDR3 is CATSPTGSSSPLHF. Here the CDR3 DNA reads TGTGCCACCAGCCCCACAGGGAGTAGTTCACCCCTCCACTTT. The genes are TRBV15 and TRBJ1-6, with D perhaps TRBD1 (6 bases). The V end lost 5 bases, the J end lost 9 bases, and 14 bases lay between the germline ends. Per the germline V gene, CDR1 is LNHNV and CDR2 is YYDKDF (reference sequence). The CDR3 is made up of 14 amino acids.

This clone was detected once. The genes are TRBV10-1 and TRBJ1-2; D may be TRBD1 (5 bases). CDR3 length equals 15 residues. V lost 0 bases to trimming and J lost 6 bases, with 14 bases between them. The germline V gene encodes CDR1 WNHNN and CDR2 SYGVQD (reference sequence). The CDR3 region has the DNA TGCGCCAGCAGTGAGTCCAGGGCGGCCCCTCATGGCTACACCTTC. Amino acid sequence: CASSESRAAPHGYTF.

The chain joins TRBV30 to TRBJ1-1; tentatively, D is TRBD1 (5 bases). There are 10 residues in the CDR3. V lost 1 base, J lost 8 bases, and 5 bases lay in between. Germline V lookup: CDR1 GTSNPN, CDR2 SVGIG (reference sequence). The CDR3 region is CAWSGTEAFF. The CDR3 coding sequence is TGTGCCTGGAGTGGGACAGAAGCTTTCTTT. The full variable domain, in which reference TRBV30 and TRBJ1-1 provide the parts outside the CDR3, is SQTIHQWPATLVQPVGSPLSLECTVEGTSNPNLYWYRQAAGRGLQLLFYSVGIGQISSEVPQNLSASRPQDRQFILSSKKLLLSDSGFYLCAWSGTEAFFGQGTRLTVV.

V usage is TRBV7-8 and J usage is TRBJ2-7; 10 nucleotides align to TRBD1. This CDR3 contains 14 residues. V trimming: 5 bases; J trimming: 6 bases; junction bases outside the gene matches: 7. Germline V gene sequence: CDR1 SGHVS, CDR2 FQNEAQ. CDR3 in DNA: TGTGCCAGCAGCACCGGGACAGGGGATCGCGAGCAGTACTTC. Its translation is CASSTGTGDREQYF.

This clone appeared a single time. CDR3 sequence: CASSPTGERSYEQYF. As DNA, the CDR3 is TGTGCCAGCTCGCCGACAGGGGAGAGATCCTACGAGCAGTACTTC. V usage is TRBV18 and J usage is TRBJ2-7; 8 nucleotides line up with TRBD1. Germline lookup yields CDR1 KGHSH and CDR2 LQKENI. The J segment lost 1 base and the V segment lost 6 bases, leaving 8 bases of the junction unmatched. The CDR3 totals 15 residues.

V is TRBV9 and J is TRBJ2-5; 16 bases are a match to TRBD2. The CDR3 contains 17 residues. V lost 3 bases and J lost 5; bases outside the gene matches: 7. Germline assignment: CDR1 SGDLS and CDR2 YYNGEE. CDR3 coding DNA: TGTGCCAGCAGCGCGGGACTAGCGGGGGGGTCTCATGAGACCCAGTACTTC. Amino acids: CASSAGLAGGSHETQYF.

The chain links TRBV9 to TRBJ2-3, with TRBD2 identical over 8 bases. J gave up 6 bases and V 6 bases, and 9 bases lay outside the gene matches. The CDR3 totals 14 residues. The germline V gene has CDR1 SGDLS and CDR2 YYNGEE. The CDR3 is CASTTRGGRDTQYF. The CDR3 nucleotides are TGTGCCAGCACAACTCGGGGGGGCCGGGATACGCAGTATTTT. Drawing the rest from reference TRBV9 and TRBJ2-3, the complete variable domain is DSGVTQTPKHLITATGQRVTLRCSPRSGDLSVYWYQQSLDQGLQFLIQYYNGEERAKGNILERFSAQQFPDLHSELNLSSLELGDSALYFCASTTRGGRDTQYFGPGTRLTVL.

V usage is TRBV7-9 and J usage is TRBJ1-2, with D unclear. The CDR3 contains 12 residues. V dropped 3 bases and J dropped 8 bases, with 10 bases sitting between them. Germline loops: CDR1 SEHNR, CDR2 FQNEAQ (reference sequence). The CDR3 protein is CASSFVPEGYTF. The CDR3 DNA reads TGTGCCAGCAGCTTTGTCCCGGAGGGCTACACCTTC. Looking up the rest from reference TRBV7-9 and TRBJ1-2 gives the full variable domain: DTGVSQNPRHKITKRGQNVTFRCDPISEHNRLYWYRQTLGQGPEFLTYFQNEAQLEKSRLLSDRFSAERPKGSFSTLEIQRTEQGDSAMYLCASSFVPEGYTFGSGTRLTVV.

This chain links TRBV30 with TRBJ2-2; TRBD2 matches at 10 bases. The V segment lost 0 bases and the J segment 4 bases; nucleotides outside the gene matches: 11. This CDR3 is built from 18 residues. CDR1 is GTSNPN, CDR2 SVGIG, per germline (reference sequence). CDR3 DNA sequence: TGTGCCTGGAGTGTCCTTCTAGCGGGGGCGCGAGGCACCGGGGAGCTGTTTTTT. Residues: CAWSVLLAGARGTGELFF.

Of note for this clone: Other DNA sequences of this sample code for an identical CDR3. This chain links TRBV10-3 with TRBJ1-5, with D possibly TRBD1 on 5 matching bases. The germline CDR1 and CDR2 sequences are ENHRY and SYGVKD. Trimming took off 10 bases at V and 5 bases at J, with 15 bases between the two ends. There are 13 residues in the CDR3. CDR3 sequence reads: CATNLDTHQPQHF. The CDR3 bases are TGTGCCACCAACTTGGACACCCATCAGCCCCAGCATTTT.